These T cell receptor beta chains were read from a single sample in a study of T-cell memory formation after mild COVID-19. TCRdb re-called the 5' RACE reads with MiXCR, one entry per CDR3 protein. The data contain approximately 250,000 distinct CDR3 sequences, 15% of them singletons. Sequencing used PBMCs or a T cell subset sorted from them (not recorded which). The receptors originated from an adult woman who had mild COVID-19 (a few samples of this study predate the infection). Cell type and time point are not known. Both conserved end residues are part of each CDR3. A D gene is named only where the DNA matches it firmly. Part of the rows lack a size; the others show once, few, many or a class for expanded clones.

>.|TRBV6-1|TRBD2|TRBJ2-7
CASSEVGGSYEQYF
TGTGCCAGCAGTGAAGTGGGGGGGTCCTACGAGCAGTACTTC
>.|TRBV7-9|TRBD1|TRBJ2-1
CASSTGTGAYNEQFF
TGTGCCAGCAGCACCGGGACAGGGGCCTACAATGAGCAGTTCTTC
>few|TRBV19|.|TRBJ1-5
CASSPWGPEQPQHF
TGTGCCAGTAGTCCCTGGGGGCCCGAGCAGCCCCAGCATTTT
>.|TRBV4-1|TRBD1|TRBJ1-5
CASSPRTGSQPQHF
TGCGCCAGCAGCCCAAGGACAGGGTCTCAGCCCCAGCATTTT
>.|TRBV5-6|.|TRBJ2-7
CASSRTYYEQYF
TGTGCCAGCAGCCGCACGTACTACGAGCAGTACTTC
>.|TRBV29-1|.|TRBJ2-1
CSACVELGPGDEQFF
TGCAGCGCTTGCGTTGAGCTGGGACCTGGCGATGAGCAGTTCTTC
>few|TRBV6-2/TRBV6-3|TRBD2|TRBJ2-5
CASSYSKASGRVGETQYF
TGTGCCAGCAGTTACTCGAAGGCTAGCGGGAGAGTTGGGGAGACCCAGTACTTC
>few|TRBV7-9|TRBD2|TRBJ2-7
CASSSGTSGRAKSF
TGTGCCAGCAGCTCGGGGACTAGCGGGAGGGCCAAATCCTTC
>.|TRBV9|.|TRBJ2-1
CASSVDPLKRASSYNEQFF
TGTGCCAGCAGCGTAGACCCTCTAAAGCGGGCTAGTTCCTACAATGAGCAGTTCTTC
>many|TRBV6-2/TRBV6-3|.|TRBJ1-1
CASSVSTVRAEAFF
TGTGCCAGCAGTGTCAGTACCGTTAGGGCTGAAGCTTTCTTT
>few|TRBV7-8|TRBD1|TRBJ2-6
CASRPAGGNSGANVLTF
TGTGCCAGCAGGCCGGCAGGGGGCAATTCTGGGGCCAACGTCCTGACTTTC
>few|TRBV6-2/TRBV6-3|TRBD1|TRBJ1-1
CASSHTGQLNTEAFF
TGTGCCAGCAGTCACACGGGACAGTTGAACACTGAAGCTTTCTTT
>.|TRBV7-2|.|TRBJ2-1
CASSPERVREQFF
TGTGCCAGCAGCCCAGAGCGGGTGAGGGAGCAGTTCTTC
>few|TRBV12-3/TRBV12-4|TRBD1|TRBJ2-7
CASSQKTGGYEQYF
TGTGCCAGCAGCCAGAAGACAGGGGGCTACGAGCAGTACTTC
>.|TRBV12-3/TRBV12-4|TRBD1|TRBJ1-5
CASSRSDRGGQPQHF
TGTGCCAGCAGCCGCTCCGACAGGGGAGGTCAGCCCCAGCATTTT
>.|TRBV5-5|.|TRBJ2-2
CASSLNNGFGELFF
TGTGCCAGCAGCTTGAATAATGGGTTCGGGGAGCTGTTTTTT
>.|TRBV12-3/TRBV12-4|TRBD1|TRBJ1-5
CASSLAQGAGQPQHF
TGTGCCAGCAGTTTGGCACAGGGGGCGGGTCAGCCCCAGCATTTT
>few|TRBV4-1|.|TRBJ1-2
CASSQVIRQGKNGYTF
TGCGCCAGCAGCCAAGTCATACGCCAGGGAAAGAATGGCTACACCTTC
>few|TRBV25-1|.|TRBJ1-3
CASKAPGNTIYF
TGTGCCAGCAAGGCGCCGGGAAACACCATATATTTT
>few|TRBV5-1|.|TRBJ2-5
CASSFRQETQYF
TGCGCCAGCAGCTTTAGGCAAGAGACCCAGTACTTC
>.|TRBV5-1|TRBD1|TRBJ1-1
CASSSQGLNTEAFF
TGCGCCAGCAGCTCACAGGGGTTGAACACTGAAGCTTTCTTT
>.|TRBV4-1|.|TRBJ2-7
CASSPGQVENYEQYF
TGCGCCAGCAGCCCGGGGCAGGTTGAAAACTACGAGCAGTACTTC
>.|TRBV25-1|.|TRBJ2-3
CASSELVRGDTQYF
TGTGCCAGCAGTGAATTGGTCCGGGGAGATACGCAGTATTTT
>.|TRBV30|.|TRBJ2-1
CAWSVHGNEQFF
TGTGCCTGGAGTGTACACGGCAATGAGCAGTTCTTC
>.|TRBV5-4|TRBD2|TRBJ2-1
CASSLVAGADNEQFF
TGTGCCAGCAGCTTGGTAGCGGGTGCCGACAATGAGCAGTTCTTC
>few|TRBV6-6|.|TRBJ1-1
CASSYSGRNTEAFF
TGTGCCAGCAGTTACTCAGGACGAAACACTGAAGCTTTCTTT
>few|TRBV6-2/TRBV6-3|TRBD2|TRBJ2-1
CASRPLGRGAIKQFF
TGTGCCAGCAGACCCCTGGGGCGGGGGGCAATTAAGCAGTTCTTC
>few|TRBV12-3/TRBV12-4|.|TRBJ1-2
CASSWGGNYGYTF
TGTGCCAGCAGTTGGGGAGGCAACTATGGCTACACCTTC
>few|TRBV20-1|.|TRBJ2-1
CSAETIWGGRHNEQFF
TGCAGTGCGGAAACCATTTGGGGGGGCCGACACAATGAGCAGTTCTTC
>.|TRBV28|TRBD1|TRBJ1-5
CATHRGENQPQHF
TGTGCCACCCACAGGGGCGAAAATCAGCCCCAGCATTTT
>few|TRBV5-5|.|TRBJ2-1
CASSLEGRGSSYNEQFF
TGTGCCAGCAGCCTGGAGGGTCGGGGGAGCTCCTACAATGAGCAGTTCTTC
>.|TRBV11-2|.|TRBJ2-1
CASSSQGHGYNEQFF
TGTGCCAGCAGCAGCCAGGGCCACGGCTACAATGAGCAGTTCTTC
>.|TRBV6-1|.|TRBJ2-3
CASFLGGQGDTQYF
TGTGCCAGCTTCCTGGGGGGGCAAGGAGATACGCAGTATTTT
>few|TRBV6-1|TRBD2|TRBJ2-1
CASSKGLAGNEQFF
TGTGCCAGCAGTAAAGGGCTAGCGGGGAATGAGCAGTTCTTC
>.|TRBV6-5|TRBD2|TRBJ2-1
CASSTTSGGAYNEQFF
TGTGCCAGCAGTACTACGAGCGGGGGGGCCTACAATGAGCAGTTCTTC
>.|TRBV5-1|.|TRBJ2-7
CASSLGVELPHYEQYF
TGCGCCAGCAGCTTGGGGGTTGAACTTCCCCACTACGAGCAGTACTTC
>many|TRBV7-2|.|TRBJ2-3
CASSLDPRGTDTQYF
TGTGCCAGCAGCTTAGACCCTAGAGGGACAGATACGCAGTATTTT